The sequence of this T cell receptor (beta chain) was determined in a study of blood T cell repertoires in COVID-19. Whole-study context: From the United States, Italy and Spain came samples of acute and convalescent COVID-19. In each case, the material was cDNA or gDNA derived from T cells, B-cell-depleted T cells, or PBMCs.

As originally analysed: The assay estimated nucleated cells by amplifying reference gene primers. Profiling relied on immunoSEQ multiplex PCR, and the TCRdb table lists in-frame clones only, not all of them. V, J and clone size were drawn from that table, and D and trimming were deduced from the DNA. This table has 250,000 to 300,000 clones, around 83% appearing once. The V and J ends lost 6 bases and 0 bases, in that order; junction bases with no gene match: 4. From germline, CDR1 is MNHEY and CDR2 SVGAGI. The CDR3 consists of 15 residues. The rearrangement links TRBV6-5 to TRBJ1-3; 8 nucleotides align to TRBD1. Sequencing was done on a sample of peripheral blood. This receptor was identified in a man aged 18 to 30 with active or convalescent COVID-19. The CDR3 DNA sequence: TGTGCCAGCAGCCCCGGACAGGGCTCTGGAAACACCATATATTTT. Protein sequence: CASSPGQGSGNTIYF.